The entry below describes one T cell receptor beta chain. Its target is not known. The junction departs from the called germline gene at one end, perhaps through a read error. Germline CDR1 is SGHRS and CDR2 is YFSETQ. The CDR3 has 14 residues. These data come from a study of identical twins. Whole-study findings and limits: In zero-insertion analyses, partial confounding could arise from invariant MAIT and iNKT cells. The more abundant beta clonotypes in cord blood had fewer insertions, and memory repertoires did not show this. Less excess twin sharing appeared in beta out-of-frame sequences.

MiXCR, run by TCRdb on the 5' RACE reads, gives a single entry per CDR3 protein. Of more than 1.5 million distinct CDR3 sequences in the sample, less than 35% are singletons; the top ten hold under 0.35%. The specimen sequenced was cord blood. This chain joins TRBV5-1 and TRBJ1-1; D not certain. This receptor was taken from a newborn girl in good health. CDR3 nucleotides: TGCGCCAGCAGCTTGGGGGGTTCGAACACTGAAGCTCTCTTT. This gives the protein CASSLGGSNTEALF.